What follows are 26 T cell receptor beta chains derived from one specimen sequenced in a study of Ad26.COV2.S vaccination and SARS-CoV-2 variants. Treatment defined: roughly 18 received Ad26.COV2.S at low or high dose, single or two shots; 5 received placebo; per-sample allocation not given. The samples were gathered on day 63 after the first injection of vaccine or placebo. Sequencing used immunoSEQ multiplex PCR; TCRdb keeps in-frame clones, though not all of them. The sample carries a few hundred thousand clones, about 90% recorded once. The input for sequencing was peripheral blood, taken in a trial of Ad26.COV2.S vaccine versus placebo. These receptors originate from a person aged 18 to 65 who received the Ad26.COV2.S COVID-19 vaccine or a placebo.

The chain recombines TRBV6-2 or TRBV6-3 with TRBJ2-3; D possibly matches TRBD1 or TRBD2 (5 bases each). The CDR3 sequence is 15 residues long. The V end lost 5 bases, the J end lost 2 bases, and 14 bases lay between the germline ends. The germline V gene encodes CDR1 MNHEY and CDR2 SVGEGT. The CDR3 sequence is CASSRDGPLTDTQYF. The CDR3 DNA reads as TGTGCCAGCAGTAGGGACGGTCCCCTCACAGATACGCAGTATTTT.

The gene calls are TRBV10-3 and TRBJ2-1; TRBD1 matches at 9 bases. Germline V lookup: CDR1 ENHRY, CDR2 SYGVKD. This CDR3 is built from 14 residues. With V trimmed by 2 bases and J by 9 bases, 5 bases remained unmatched. Written as DNA, the CDR3 is TGTGCCATCAGTGAGAACAGGGGGCATGGTGAGCAGTTCTTC. Its translation: CAISENRGHGEQFF.

This chain joins TRBV19 and TRBJ1-1; a possible D gene is TRBD1 (6 bases). V lost 0 bases and J 0 bases, leaving 8 bases between the germline ends. This CDR3 spans 15 amino acids. The germline CDR1 and CDR2 sequences are LNHDA and SQIVND (reference sequence). For the CDR3, the DNA is TGTGCCAGTAGTATAGAGGCAGGGGTGAACACTGAAGCTTTCTTT. The encoded protein is CASSIEAGVNTEAFF.

The V call is TRBV11-2, the J call TRBJ2-7; D not certain. Looked up from germline, CDR1 is SGHAT and CDR2 is FQNNGV. The CDR3 loop spans 11 amino acids. The V end was cut by 6 bases, the J end by 5 bases, with 8 bases between. This CDR3 is CASRIGDEQYF. DNA for the CDR3: TGTGCCAGCAGAATTGGGGACGAGCAGTACTTC.

The V gene is TRBV7-2, the J gene TRBJ1-4; no clear D. V gave up 1 base and J gave up 8 bases, with 11 bases separating them. CDR1 is SGHTA and CDR2 is FQGNSA in the germline V gene. This CDR3 comprises 14 residues. For the CDR3, the DNA is TGTGCCAGCAGCTTAGAGGGAGTTAAGGAAAAACTGTTTTTT. It is translated as CASSLEGVKEKLFF. The variable domain in full, with the rest retrieved from reference TRBV7-2 and TRBJ1-4, is GAGVSQSPSNKVTEKGKDVELRCDPISGHTALYWYRQSLGQGLEFLIYFQGNSAPDKSGLPSDRFSAERTGGSVSTLTIQRTQQEDSAVYLCASSLEGVKEKLFFGSGTQLSVL.

The J gene is TRBJ2-2, the V gene TRBV5-6; 9 bases fit TRBD1. This CDR3 is 15 amino acids long. The V and J ends lost 4 bases and 4 bases, in that order; junction bases with no gene match: 5. Looked up from germline, CDR1 is SGHDT and CDR2 is YYEEEE. The CDR3 protein is CASSTGTGLTGELFF. CDR3 bases: TGTGCCAGCAGCACTGGGACAGGGCTCACCGGGGAGCTGTTTTTT. Combining the CDR3 with reference TRBV5-6 and TRBJ2-2 gives the whole variable domain DAGVTQSPTHLIKTRGQQVTLRCSPKSGHDTVSWYQQALGQGPQFIFQYYEEEERQRGNFPDRFSGHQFPNYSSELNVNALLLGDSALYLCASSTGTGLTGELFFGEGSRLTVL.

This sequence joins TRBV9 and TRBJ2-1, with TRBD2 matching 14 bases. Germline assignment: CDR1 SGDLS and CDR2 YYNGEE. Losses at the gene ends were 3 bases for V and 1 base for J; bases not matched to a gene: 9. The CDR3 extends over 19 amino acids. CDR3 in amino acids: CASSGYPGLAGESYNEQFF. The CDR3 DNA reads as TGTGCCAGCAGCGGCTACCCGGGACTAGCGGGGGAATCCTACAATGAGCAGTTCTTC.

V and J are TRBV5-4 and TRBJ1-2, with D possibly TRBD1 on 6 matching bases. The CDR3 length is 15 residues. V lost 4 bases and J 1 base, leaving 14 bases between the germline ends. The germline V gene encodes CDR1 SGHNT and CDR2 YYREEE (reference sequence). CDR3 DNA sequence: TGTGCCAGCAGCCCTCCGGGGGGGCATAACTATGGCTACACCTTC. This sequence encodes CASSPPGGHNYGYTF.

This clone was observed a single time. This chain links TRBV6-1 with TRBJ2-7, with D perhaps matching TRBD1 (5 bases). The germline CDR1 and CDR2 sequences are MNHNS and SASEGT. The CDR3 extends over 14 amino acids. The V end was cut by 5 bases, the J end by 7 bases, with 18 bases between. The CDR3, as DNA: TGTGCCAGCAGTAAAGGACATGCCCAAGGGGAGCAGTACTTC. Translated: CASSKGHAQGEQYF.

The chain carries TRBV7-9 and TRBJ1-1; 9 bases match TRBD1. Germline CDR1 SEHNR, CDR2 FQNEAQ (reference sequence). V shed 1 base and J 8 bases; nucleotides not matched to a gene: 11. The CDR3 spans 16 residues. The CDR3 loop is CASSLDDRGSLVEAFF. CDR3 coding DNA: TGTGCCAGCAGCTTAGACGACAGGGGGTCCTTGGTGGAAGCTTTCTTT. Based on the CDR3 plus reference TRBV7-9 and TRBJ1-1, the full variable domain is DTGVSQNPRHKITKRGQNVTFRCDPISEHNRLYWYRQTLGQGPEFLTYFQNEAQLEKSRLLSDRFSAERPKGSFSTLEIQRTEQGDSAMYLCASSLDDRGSLVEAFFGQGTRLTVV.

The CDR3: CASSLWRTEAFF. In DNA, the CDR3 is TGTGCCAGCAGTTTATGGAGAACTGAAGCTTTCTTT. This rearrangement joins TRBV5-6 to TRBJ1-1; D not certain. This CDR3 is built from 12 residues. V shed 5 bases and J shed 5 bases, with 10 bases lying between them. Germline loops: CDR1 SGHDT, CDR2 YYEEEE.

The gene calls are TRBV28 and TRBJ2-3; TRBD2 matches 9 bases. With V trimmed by 10 bases and J by 0 bases, 2 bases remained unmatched. Germline loops: CDR1 MDHEN, CDR2 SYDVKM. The CDR3 spans 13 residues. In DNA form, the CDR3 reads TGTGCCACCGCGGGGGGGAGCACAGATACGCAGTATTTT. Residues: CATAGGSTDTQYF. The whole variable domain, remainder taken from reference TRBV28 and TRBJ2-3, is DVKVTQSSRYLVKRTGEKVFLECVQDMDHENMFWYRQDPGLGLRLIYFSYDVKMKEKGDIPEGYSVSREKKERFSLILESASTNQTSMYLCATAGGSTDTQYFGPGTRLTVL.

V is TRBV4-3 and J is TRBJ2-1; the match to TRBD2 covers 9 bases. V shed 0 bases and J 4 bases; nucleotides not matched to a gene: 4. Germline-derived CDR1 and CDR2 are LGHNA and YSLEER. The CDR3 runs to 16 residues. The CDR3, as DNA: TGCGCCAGCAGCCAAGATGGCGCGGGGGGGTACAATGAGCAGTTCTTC. This gives the protein CASSQDGAGGYNEQFF.

This clone was counted between two and nine times. V and J are TRBV5-1 and TRBJ2-7; a possible D gene is TRBD2 (7 bases). CDR1 and CDR2 (germline): SGHRS, YFSETQ. V lost 4 bases to trimming and J lost 6 bases, with 17 bases between them. The CDR3 consists of 14 residues. The CDR3 nucleotides read TGCGCCAGCAGCCCGGGGACCGGGGGGCTCGAGCAGTACTTC. Amino acids: CASSPGTGGLEQYF.

The J gene is TRBJ2-2, the V gene TRBV10-3, with a tentative D call TRBD2 (6 bases). V was pared by 11 bases and J by 2 bases, with 15 bases between. CDR1 and CDR2 (germline): ENHRY, SYGVKD. This CDR3 is built from 14 residues. The CDR3 here is CASSGVANTGELFF. DNA for the CDR3: TGTGCCTCCTCGGGGGTCGCCAACACCGGGGAGCTGTTTTTT.

The genes are TRBV9 and TRBJ2-7, with D uncertain. V was cut by 4 bases and J by 2 bases, with 10 bases left in between. The V gene's germline CDR1 is SGDLS and CDR2 YYNGEE. The CDR3 is 13 residues long. In DNA form, the CDR3 reads TGTGCCAGCAGCCCCACCCCTACCTACGAGCAGTACTTC. Protein product: CASSPTPTYEQYF.

The CDR3 DNA reads TGTGCCAGCAGCTTAGCTGTAGAGACCCAGTACTTC. This gives the protein CASSLAVETQYF. The chain recombines TRBV7-2 with TRBJ2-5; D unresolved. In germline, CDR1 is SGHTA, CDR2 FQGNSA. There are 12 residues in the CDR3. V was cut by 0 bases and J by 4 bases, with 3 bases left in between.

The rearrangement uses TRBV7-9 and TRBJ1-2; TRBD1 matches 9 bases. The V gene's germline CDR1 is SEHNR and CDR2 FQNEAQ (reference sequence). V lost 5 bases to trimming and J lost 5 bases; unmatched junction nucleotides: 12. The CDR3 is 16 residues long. CDR3 protein: CASSTVQGAIGYGYTF. DNA for the CDR3: TGTGCCAGCAGCACTGTACAGGGGGCGATAGGATATGGCTACACCTTC.

The chain couples TRBV15 to TRBJ2-3; the match to TRBD1 covers 7 bases. V shed 3 bases, J shed 3 bases, and the junction held 9 bases outside the gene matches. Germline V lookup: CDR1 LNHNV, CDR2 YYDKDF (reference sequence). The CDR3 has 16 amino acids. The CDR3 DNA sequence: TGTGCCACCAGCAGTTACCGGGACAGTGGAACAGATACGCAGTATTTT. Residues: CATSSYRDSGTDTQYF.

This sequence joins TRBV11-2 and TRBJ2-1; a possible D gene is TRBD2 (6 bases). Trimming stripped 4 bases from V and 3 bases from J, with 19 bases between. Germline V CDR1 and CDR2: SGHAT, FQNNGV. CDR3 size: 17 residues. The CDR3 region is CASSSPPRDSYYNEQFF. DNA for the CDR3: TGTGCCAGCAGCTCGCCTCCCCGGGACTCCTACTACAATGAGCAGTTCTTC.

The genes are TRBV11-2 and TRBJ2-2, with unresolved D. The germline V gene has CDR1 SGHAT and CDR2 FQNNGV. This CDR3 comprises 11 residues. V lost 2 bases and J 9 bases, leaving 4 bases between the germline ends. The CDR3 sequence: CASSLLRELFF. CDR3 bases: TGTGCCAGCAGCTTACTCAGGGAGCTGTTTTTT.

This chain joins TRBV5-6 and TRBJ2-7, with 7 bases matching TRBD1. Germline V gives CDR1 SGHDT, CDR2 YYEEEE. J gave up 5 bases and V 4 bases, and 6 bases lay outside the gene matches. This CDR3 has 13 amino acids. The CDR3 DNA reads TGTGCCAGCAGCCCTTCGACAGGGAACGAGCAGTACTTC. As protein: CASSPSTGNEQYF.

The chain employs TRBV28 and TRBJ2-5; 8 bases agree with TRBD2. Looked up from germline, CDR1 is MDHEN and CDR2 is SYDVKM. The CDR3 is 15 residues long. The J segment lost 4 bases and the V segment lost 3 bases, leaving 7 bases of the junction unmatched. CDR3 in DNA: TGTGCCAGCAGTTTCGTTACGGGGGGGCCAGAGACCCAGTACTTC. Its protein product is CASSFVTGGPETQYF.

A single count supports this clone. This sequence joins TRBV10-1 and TRBJ2-3; D unresolved. This CDR3 spans 14 amino acids. V lost 5 bases and J 2 bases, leaving 11 bases between the germline ends. CDR1 is WNHNN and CDR2 is SYGVQD in the germline V gene (reference sequence). CDR3 sequence: CASSQARATDTQYF. DNA for the CDR3: TGCGCCAGCAGTCAGGCCAGAGCCACAGATACGCAGTATTTT.

This clone was seen only once. CDR3 sequence: CAWSVTSGSYNEQFF. DNA of the CDR3: TGTGCCTGGAGTGTAACTAGCGGGTCTTACAATGAGCAGTTCTTC. This chain links TRBV30 with TRBJ2-1; 9 bases fit TRBD2. CDR3 length: 15 residues. Looked up from germline, CDR1 is GTSNPN and CDR2 is SVGIG (reference sequence). The junction had 4 bases not matched to a gene; V was cut back by 0 bases and J by 4 bases.

This clone has a single count. The chain recombines TRBV6-2 or TRBV6-3 with TRBJ2-5; D might be TRBD2 (6 bases). Germline-derived CDR1 and CDR2 are MNHEY and SVGEGT. The V and J ends lost 0 bases and 2 bases respectively, with 16 bases between them. The length of the CDR3 is 17 residues. The CDR3 DNA reads as TGTGCCAGCAGTTACTCGAGGGTGCGGGGACCGCAAGAGACCCAGTACTTC. It specifies CASSYSRVRGPQETQYF.